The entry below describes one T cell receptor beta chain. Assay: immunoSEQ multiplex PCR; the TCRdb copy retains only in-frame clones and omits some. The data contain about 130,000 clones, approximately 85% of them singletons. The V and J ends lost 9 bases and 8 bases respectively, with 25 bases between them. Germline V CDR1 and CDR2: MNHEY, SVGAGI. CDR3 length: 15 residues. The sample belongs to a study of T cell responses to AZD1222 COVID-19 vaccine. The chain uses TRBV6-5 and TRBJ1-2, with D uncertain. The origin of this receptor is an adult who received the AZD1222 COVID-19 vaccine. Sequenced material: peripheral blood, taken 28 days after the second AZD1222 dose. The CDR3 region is CASSTASPRLEGYTF. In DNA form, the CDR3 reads TGTGCCAGTAGCACGGCCTCCCCAAGGTTGGAAGGCTACACCTTC.